This is a list of T cell receptor beta chains from one sample in a study of T cells in Graves' hyperthyroidism and ophthalmopathy. TCRdb recomputed calls from the multiplex PCR reads with MiXCR, one row per CDR3 protein. This table holds 300,000 to 450,000 distinct CDR3 sequences, approximately 13% found once. The sequenced sample was blood. These receptors were obtained from a man aged 25-40 years with Graves' hyperthyroidism that later progressed to Graves' ophthalmopathy. Both conserved end residues are part of each CDR3. The order of the fields is D gene, J gene, CDR3 length, clone size, V gene, CDR3 protein, CDR3 DNA. The D gene is left open where the match is weak. Clone size is stated in some rows and not others, as once, few, many or a class when expanded.

TRBD2 TRBJ2-7 16 . TRBV7-2 CASSRGLAGGTYEQYF TGTGCCAGCAGCAGGGGACTAGCGGGGGGGACCTACGAGCAGTACTTC
. TRBJ1-2 13 many TRBV18 CASSLQGSYGYTF TGTGCCAGCTCACTACAGGGATCCTATGGCTACACCTTC
. TRBJ1-2 14 few TRBV4-1 CASSRVIVGDGYTF TGCGCCAGCAGCCGGGTGATCGTGGGTGATGGCTACACCTTC
. TRBJ2-5 16 many TRBV28 CASSLGPLGRQETQYF TGTGCCAGCAGTTTGGGGCCTCTCGGGCGCCAAGAGACCCAGTACTTC
. TRBJ1-1 13 . TRBV6-1 CASNPGVGTEAFF TGTGCCAGCAACCCAGGGGTTGGCACTGAAGCTTTCTTT
. TRBJ1-1 12 once TRBV28 CAASEGYTEAFF TGTGCCGCTTCCGAGGGGTACACTGAAGCTTTCTTT
. TRBJ2-7 13 few TRBV2 CASRGGTFYEQYF TGTGCCAGCAGGGGGGGCACCTTCTACGAGCAGTACTTC
. TRBJ2-3 15 . TRBV24-1 CATSDFRVGTDTQYF TGTGCCACCAGTGATTTCAGGGTAGGCACAGATACGCAGTATTTT
TRBD1 TRBJ2-5 13 many TRBV6-1 CASSRTGQETQYF TGTGCCAGCAGCCGGACAGGGCAAGAGACCCAGTACTTC
. TRBJ2-7 14 few TRBV5-1 CASSEGDRVREQYF TGCGCCAGCAGTGAGGGTGATCGGGTTAGGGAGCAGTACTTC
. TRBJ1-5 12 many TRBV28 CASSFLVQPQHF TGTGCCAGCAGTTTTCTGGTTCAGCCCCAGCATTTT
TRBD2 TRBJ2-2 16 . TRBV5-1 CASRISGGPGTGELFF TGCGCCAGCAGAATTAGCGGGGGGCCGGGCACCGGGGAGCTGTTTTTT
. TRBJ2-7 14 many TRBV5-1 CASSFTGGDYEQYF TGCGCCAGCAGCTTTACAGGGGGGGACTACGAGCAGTACTTC
. TRBJ1-6 14 . TRBV5-6 CASSLNPRNSPLHF TGTGCCAGCAGCTTGAATCCTCGTAATTCACCCCTCCACTTT
. TRBJ2-1 13 many TRBV7-9 CASSPGHMNEQFF TGTGCCAGCAGCCCGGGACATATGAATGAGCAGTTCTTC
. TRBJ2-7 14 . TRBV7-6 CASSHSGTSYEQYF TGTGCCAGCAGCCACTCCGGGACCTCCTACGAGCAGTACTTC
TRBD1 TRBJ1-2 14 few TRBV28 CATRTGQTFYGYTF TGTGCCACCCGGACAGGGCAAACTTTCTATGGCTACACCTTC
. TRBJ2-5 13 many TRBV7-3 CASSSGLRETQYF TGTGCCAGCAGCTCGGGACTGCGGGAGACCCAGTACTTC
TRBD1 TRBJ2-6 18 . TRBV7-3 CASSQRQGAFSGANVLTF TGTGCCAGCAGCCAAAGACAGGGGGCGTTTTCCGGGGCCAACGTCCTGACTTTC
TRBD1 TRBJ1-4 14 . TRBV12-3/TRBV12-4 CASSLWDSNEKLFF TGTGCCAGCAGTTTATGGGACAGCAATGAAAAACTGTTTTTT
. TRBJ2-7 13 many TRBV20-1 CSARTLEGYEQYF TGCAGTGCTAGAACCTTGGAGGGCTACGAGCAGTACTTC
. TRBJ1-6 14 few TRBV20-1 CSARWTVGNSPLHF TGCAGTGCTAGGTGGACAGTGGGGAATTCACCCCTCCACTTT
TRBD1 TRBJ1-5 12 few TRBV29-1 CSVADRDQPQHF TGCAGCGTAGCTGACAGGGATCAGCCCCAGCATTTT
. TRBJ2-1 15 . TRBV9 CASSVVETSYNEQFF TGTGCCAGCAGCGTAGTCGAGACTAGCTACAATGAGCAGTTCTTC
TRBD1 TRBJ2-4 14 few TRBV19 CASSIGTGIHIQYF TGTGCCAGTAGTATCGGGACAGGGATCCACATTCAGTACTTC
. TRBJ1-5 14 many TRBV28 CASRAPGAGVPQHF TGTGCCAGCAGGGCTCCGGGCGCCGGAGTACCCCAGCATTTT
. TRBJ1-1 17 few TRBV6-2/TRBV6-3 CASSYKGRVYWNTEAFF TGTGCCAGCAGTTACAAGGGAAGGGTTTATTGGAACACTGAAGCTTTCTTT
. TRBJ2-2 10 few TRBV7-9 CASSAGELFF TGTGCCAGCAGTGCCGGGGAGCTGTTTTTT
. TRBJ2-5 12 few TRBV7-9 CAGSSVSETQYF TGTGCCGGCAGTTCAGTCAGCGAAACCCAGTACTTC
. TRBJ1-5 17 many TRBV7-8 CASSLAEGRYSNQPQHF TGTGCCAGCAGCTTAGCGGAGGGCAGATATAGCAATCAGCCCCAGCATTTT
TRBD2 TRBJ2-1 15 many TRBV28 CASSSRGVTYNEQFF TGTGCCAGCAGTTCCCGGGGGGTAACCTACAATGAGCAGTTCTTC
TRBD2 TRBJ2-4 17 few TRBV13 CASSQLRGGGRKNIQYF TGTGCCAGCAGCCAACTGCGTGGGGGGGGTCGGAAAAACATTCAGTACTTC
. TRBJ1-2 12 many TRBV6-1 CASSPEGLLYTF TGTGCCAGCAGTCCCGAGGGGCTTCTCTACACCTTC
. TRBJ2-3 14 many TRBV12-3/TRBV12-4 CASRPVGGLDTQYF TGTGCCAGCAGGCCCGTTGGGGGTTTGGATACGCAGTATTTT
. TRBJ1-1 12 many TRBV2 CASSQDYTEAFF TGTGCCAGCAGTCAGGATTACACTGAAGCTTTCTTT
TRBD1 TRBJ1-2 14 many TRBV11-3 CASSPRGAHYGYTF TGTGCCAGCAGCCCCAGGGGGGCCCACTATGGCTACACCTTC
. TRBJ2-4 14 many TRBV2 CASSGTTYENIQYF TGTGCCAGCAGCGGGACAACATACGAAAACATTCAGTACTTC
TRBD1 TRBJ1-2 16 . TRBV30 CAWSSTDRVPNYGYTF TGTGCCTGGAGCTCCACTGACAGGGTCCCGAACTATGGCTACACCTTC
. TRBJ1-1 12 many TRBV20-1 CSAKETGLGAFF TGCAGTGCTAAAGAAACAGGGCTGGGAGCTTTCTTT
. TRBJ2-1 16 many TRBV5-1 CASSLARTGLRREQFF TGCGCCAGCAGCTTGGCCAGGACCGGTTTGCGGAGGGAGCAGTTCTTC
. TRBJ2-1 14 many TRBV7-9 CASSLGGGGNEQFF TGTGCCAGCAGCTTAGGCGGGGGCGGGAATGAGCAGTTCTTC
TRBD2 TRBJ2-1 15 many TRBV7-8 CASSALAGLYNEQFF TGTGCCAGCAGCGCCCTAGCGGGCCTCTACAATGAGCAGTTCTTC
TRBD2 TRBJ2-3 14 many TRBV28 CASQPAGITDTQYF TGTGCCAGCCAACCAGCGGGGATCACAGATACGCAGTATTTT
. TRBJ1-1 13 many TRBV6-1 CASSQGDPTEAFF TGTGCCAGCAGTCAAGGGGATCCCACTGAAGCTTTCTTT
. TRBJ1-5 15 many TRBV12-3/TRBV12-4 CANSFMTASNQPQHF TGTGCCAACAGTTTCATGACAGCAAGCAATCAGCCCCAGCATTTT
. TRBJ2-3 15 . TRBV5-1 CASSMTYFSTDTQYF TGCGCCAGCAGCATGACTTACTTTAGCACAGATACGCAGTATTTT
TRBD1 TRBJ2-1 15 many TRBV4-1 CASSQGQVFYNEQFF TGCGCCAGCAGCCAGGGACAGGTGTTTTACAATGAGCAGTTCTTC